This TCR beta chain emerged from a study of T cells in Graves' hyperthyroidism and ophthalmopathy. The wider study: Pretreatment peripheral blood was obtained at initial diagnosis.

Study-wide results and limits: Most thyroid clonotypes that were expanded above 0.001 also turned up in blood.

RNA transcripts served as the template for amplifying TCR beta CDR3 regions. The study used the HTBI primer set for a first-round RT-PCR of the TCR CDR3. Using its own MiXCR run on the multiplex PCR reads, TCRdb lists one record per CDR3 protein. The table lists almost 600,000 distinct CDR3 sequences, over 11% of them singletons. On this clonotype itself: The antigen is not known.

The source of this sequence is a woman in her thirties with Graves' hyperthyroidism that later progressed to Graves' ophthalmopathy. Sequencing was done on a sample of blood.

The CDR3 region has the DNA TGTGCCAGTAGTATGGGGCAACTAGCCAAAAACATTCAGTACTTC. It is translated as CASSMGQLAKNIQYF. V gene TRBV19 combines with J gene TRBJ2-4, with D perhaps TRBD1 (5 bases). The CDR3 covers 15 residues. CDR1 and CDR2 (germline): LNHDA, SQIVND (reference sequence). Trimming left V 3 bases short and J 0 bases short, with 9 bases between.